This T cell receptor beta chain comes out of a study of blood T cell repertoires in COVID-19. For the study at large: Sample material is recorded as cDNA or gDNA derived from T cells, B-cell-depleted T cells, or PBMCs.

CDR3 length equals 17 residues. The V and J ends lost 5 bases and 8 bases, in that order; junction bases with no gene match: 18. CDR1 and CDR2 from the germline V gene are LNHDA and SQIVND (reference sequence). As processed by the authors: Amplification from reference gene primers served as the basis for estimated nucleated cell counts. Generated by immunoSEQ multiplex PCR, the TCRdb table keeps only in-frame clones and is missing some. Clone size and the V and J calls come from that table; the DNA yielded D and trimming. Altogether tens of thousands of clones are present, 80% to 95% being singletons, with the ten largest covering 2% to 2.5%.

This rearrangement joins TRBV19 to TRBJ2-1; 7 nucleotides agree with TRBD2. Sequencing used peripheral blood. The clonotype comes from a man in his 60s with acute or convalescent COVID-19. The CDR3 DNA follows: TGTGCCAGTAGTGAAGCCCTGGCAGCGGGACTTTTTGATGAGCAGTTCTTC. Its translation is CASSEALAAGLFDEQFF.